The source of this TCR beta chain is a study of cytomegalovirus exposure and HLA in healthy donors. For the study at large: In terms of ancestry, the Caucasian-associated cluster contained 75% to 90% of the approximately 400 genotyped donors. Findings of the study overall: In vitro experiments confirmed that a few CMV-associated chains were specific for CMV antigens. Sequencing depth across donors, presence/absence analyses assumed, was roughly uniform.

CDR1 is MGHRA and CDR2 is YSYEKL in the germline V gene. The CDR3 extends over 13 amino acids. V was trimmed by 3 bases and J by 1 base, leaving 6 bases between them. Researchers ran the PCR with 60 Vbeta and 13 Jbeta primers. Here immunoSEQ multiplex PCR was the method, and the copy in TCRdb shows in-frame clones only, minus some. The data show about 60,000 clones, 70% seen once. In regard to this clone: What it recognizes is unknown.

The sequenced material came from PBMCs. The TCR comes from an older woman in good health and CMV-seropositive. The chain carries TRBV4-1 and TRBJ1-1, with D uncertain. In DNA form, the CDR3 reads TGCGCCAGCAGCCACCCCCGGAACACTGAAGCTTTCTTT. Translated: CASSHPRNTEAFF.